One sample yielded the 27 T cell receptor beta chains listed below, sequenced in a study of a mutant IDH1 vaccine in newly diagnosed glioma. Sample time point: week 47, end of study. Alongside topical imiquimod, each dose of vaccine comprised 300 ug of mutant IDH1 20-mer peptide. These receptors have no identified antigens. TCRdb's table, derived via immunoSEQ multiplex PCR, lists solely in-frame clones and lacks some. The data contain about 35,000 clones, about 83% of them singletons. The source material was PBMCs, sampled from a glioma patient whose treatment included an IDH1 peptide vaccine. Receptors originate from a woman aged 25 to 39 with glioma.

The count of this clone is one. The chain recombines TRBV5-1 with TRBJ1-6; TRBD1 matches 11 bases. CDR1 SGHRS and CDR2 YFSETQ come from the germline V gene. Trimming took 0 bases from V and 9 from J; bases not matched to a gene: 5. The CDR3 has 16 residues. The CDR3 here is CASSLEEGTGGSPLHF. The CDR3 nucleotides read TGCGCCAGCAGCTTGGAGGAGGGGACAGGGGGTTCACCCCTCCACTTT.

This sequence joins TRBV10-3 and TRBJ2-3; 15 bases fit TRBD2. From germline, CDR1 is ENHRY and CDR2 SYGVKD. The CDR3 extends over 16 amino acids. Unmatched junction bases numbered 4, after V lost 6 bases and J lost 3 bases. CDR3 DNA: TGTGCCATCAGGACGGGACTAGCGGGGGGTACAGATACGCAGTATTTT. Protein sequence: CAIRTGLAGGTDTQYF.

The CDR3 sequence: CASSAGQGGGYTF. The CDR3 DNA reads TGTGCCAGCAGTGCTGGACAGGGTGGTGGCTACACCTTC. The rearrangement joins TRBV2 to TRBJ1-2; 8 bases are a match to TRBD1. CDR1 and CDR2 from the germline V gene are SNHLY and FYNNEI. With 4 bases clipped from V and 7 bases from J, the junction kept 5 bases outside the gene matches. This CDR3 has 13 amino acids.

V gene TRBV4-3 combines with J gene TRBJ2-5; TRBD2 might be the D (7 bases). The V end was cut by 4 bases, the J end by 2 bases, with 14 bases between. Germline V CDR1 and CDR2: LGHNA, YSLEER. The CDR3 consists of 15 residues. The CDR3 is CASSPVGGQQETQYF. The CDR3 DNA reads as TGCGCCAGCAGCCCCGTCGGGGGGCAACAAGAGACCCAGTACTTC.

CDR3 amino acids: CASRPMDRVRSPLHF. Here the CDR3 DNA reads TGTGCCAGCAGACCTATGGACAGGGTACGGTCACCCCTCCACTTT. The V call is TRBV6-5, the J call TRBJ1-6; the match to TRBD1 covers 8 bases. The CDR3 consists of 15 residues. V lost 6 bases to trimming and J lost 10 bases; unmatched junction nucleotides: 11. Germline CDR1 reads MNHEY; CDR2 reads SVGAGI.

The V and J genes are TRBV4-3 and TRBJ2-3; 10 bases align to TRBD2. CDR3 length equals 16 residues. Germline V CDR1 and CDR2: LGHNA, YSLEER. The V segment lost 0 bases and the J segment 5 bases; nucleotides outside the gene matches: 5. The CDR3 loop is CASSQELAGGKDTQYF. CDR3 DNA sequence: TGCGCCAGCAGCCAAGAGTTAGCGGGGGGAAAAGATACGCAGTATTTT.

This clone was seen a single time. The genes are TRBV5-1 and TRBJ1-4; D is uncertain. V was cut by 0 bases and J by 0 bases, with 6 bases left in between. The CDR3 extends over 15 amino acids. CDR1 is SGHRS and CDR2 is YFSETQ in the germline V gene. CDR3 sequence reads: CASSLGGSTNEKLFF. The DNA of the CDR3 is TGCGCCAGCAGCTTGGGAGGTTCAACTAATGAAAAACTGTTTTTT.

The chain has TRBV10-2 and TRBJ2-3; perhaps TRBD2 as D (7 bases). Germline V gene lookup returns CDR1 WSHSY and CDR2 SAAADI. The CDR3 has 14 amino acids. Deletions cut 5 bases from V and 4 bases from J, with 13 bases between. The CDR3 DNA sequence: TGCGCCAGCAGTTGGTCGGGGGGCTCAGATACGCAGTATTTT. It codes for CASSWSGGSDTQYF.

The V and J genes are TRBV5-1 and TRBJ1-4; D is ambiguous. The CDR3 is 15 residues long. Per the germline V gene, CDR1 is SGHRS and CDR2 is YFSETQ. V lost 4 bases and J lost 0, with 10 bases in between. CDR3 DNA: TGCGCCAGCAGCGGTGGGAGTGCAACTAATGAAAAACTGTTTTTT. It specifies CASSGGSATNEKLFF.

This chain links TRBV6-1 with TRBJ2-1, with D hard to call. V was cut by 7 bases and J by 2 bases, with 15 bases left in between. Germline V gene data show CDR1 as MNHNS and CDR2 as SASEGT. The CDR3 spans 15 residues. The CDR3 loop reads CASTAVIPTYNEQFF. The CDR3 coding sequence is TGTGCCAGCACCGCAGTGATCCCTACCTACAATGAGCAGTTCTTC.

This chain links TRBV29-1 with TRBJ2-1; 13 bases fit TRBD2. The CDR3 consists of 14 residues. V gave up 6 bases and J gave up 7 bases; unmatched junction bases: 6. The germline V gene has CDR1 SQVTM and CDR2 ANQGSEA. CDR3 amino acids: CSVKTSGGVNEQFF. The CDR3 DNA is TGCAGCGTGAAAACTAGCGGGGGGGTAAATGAGCAGTTCTTC.

The genes are TRBV13 and TRBJ1-6; no reliable D call. The CDR3 covers 16 residues. The V gene lost 4 bases and the J gene lost 0 bases, with 10 bases spanning the gap. Germline values: CDR1 PRHDT, CDR2 FYEKMQ (reference sequence). As DNA, the CDR3 is TGTGCCAGCAGCTATGGCGCGAGCTCCTATAATTCACCCCTCCACTTT. Translating it yields CASSYGASSYNSPLHF.

The chain is built from TRBV7-7 and TRBJ1-6; D is possibly TRBD1 (5 bases). The V end was cut by 1 base, the J end by 9 bases, with 13 bases between. Germline values: CDR1 SSHAT, CDR2 FNYEAQ (reference sequence). The CDR3 totals 15 residues. CDR3 nucleotide sequence: TGTGCCAGCAGCTTAGATTCAGGGAGGACTTCACCCCTCCACTTT. Translating gives CASSLDSGRTSPLHF.

This clone was seen a single time. The chain uses TRBV2 and TRBJ1-2; D remains ambiguous. Germline-derived CDR1 and CDR2 are SNHLY and FYNNEI. The CDR3 runs to 14 residues. V was shortened by 0 bases and J by 4 bases, with 9 bases between the two germline ends. Here the CDR3 reads CASSEALGSYGYTF. The CDR3 DNA reads as TGTGCCAGCAGTGAAGCGCTTGGGAGCTATGGCTACACCTTC.

In its sample, this clone was seen once. The rearrangement links TRBV19 to TRBJ1-5, with 8 bases fitting TRBD1. The V gene end was trimmed by 6 bases and the J gene end by 3 bases; junction bases not matched to a gene: 16. CDR3 length: 18 amino acids. Germline CDR1 LNHDA, CDR2 SQIVND (reference sequence). The CDR3 DNA follows: TGTGCCAGTAGAAGGGTAAGAACCGGGACAGGATTCAATCAGCCCCAGCATTTT. Protein sequence: CASRRVRTGTGFNQPQHF.

The genes are TRBV7-2 and TRBJ1-1; no firm D call. The CDR3 has 15 residues. CDR1 and CDR2 from the germline V gene are SGHTA and FQGNSA. V was clipped by 4 bases and J by 2 bases, with 14 bases between them. CDR3 sequence (DNA): TGTGCCAGCAGCTCCCACCATTTTGAAAACACTGAAGCTTTCTTT. Residues: CASSSHHFENTEAFF.

A single count supports this clone. The chain links TRBV6-1 to TRBJ2-3; 9 nucleotides agree with TRBD1. Trimming took 6 bases from V and 5 from J; bases not matched to a gene: 6. Germline lookup yields CDR1 MNHNS and CDR2 SASEGT. The CDR3 contains 14 residues. The CDR3 is CASSPGQGRDTQYF. For the CDR3, the DNA is TGTGCCAGCAGCCCGGGACAGGGTCGAGATACGCAGTATTTT.

This clone showed up just a few times. Other nucleotide sequences in the sample specify the same CDR3. This chain connects TRBV19 to TRBJ2-7; D may correspond to TRBD1 or TRBD2 (6 bases each). There are 11 residues in the CDR3. V was clipped by 7 bases and J by 4 bases, with 8 bases between them. Germline CDR1 is LNHDA and CDR2 is SQIVND (reference sequence). This CDR3 reads CASKGGYEQYF. In nucleotides, the CDR3 is TGTGCCAGTAAGGGGGGTTACGAGCAGTACTTC.

The CDR3 protein is CASAFRSDTQYF. DNA of the CDR3: TGCGCCAGCGCGTTTCGATCGGATACGCAGTATTTT. The chain is built from TRBV4-1 and TRBJ2-3; D call uncertain. Trimming took 8 bases from V and 6 from J, leaving 12 bases between them. The CDR3 has 12 residues. CDR1 MGHRA and CDR2 YSYEKL come from the germline V gene.

V is TRBV7-9 and J is TRBJ2-5; perhaps TRBD1 as D (6 bases). V was trimmed by 5 bases and J by 4 bases, leaving 17 bases between them. This CDR3 has 15 residues. Germline values: CDR1 SEHNR, CDR2 FQNEAQ (reference sequence). The CDR3 DNA reads as TGTGCCAGCAGCGACCCCACAGGGATCGGAGAGACCCAGTACTTC. Translated: CASSDPTGIGETQYF.

The rearrangement uses TRBV4-2 and TRBJ2-7, with 11 bases identical to TRBD2. The germline V gene encodes CDR1 LGHNA and CDR2 YNFKEQ. The CDR3 spans 17 residues. V trimming: 4 bases; J trimming: 0 bases; junction bases outside the gene matches: 8. The CDR3 bases are TGTGCCAGCAGCCCTTCCTCTAGCGGGGGGACCTCCTACGAGCAGTACTTC. Translated, it gives CASSPSSSGGTSYEQYF.

This rearrangement joins TRBV6-5 to TRBJ2-7, with D tentatively TRBD1 (6 bases). This CDR3 region has 14 residues. V gave up 6 bases and J gave up 6 bases, with 18 bases separating them. CDR1 is MNHEY, CDR2 SVGAGI, per germline. CDR3 protein: CASRGTGFVGEQYF. In nucleotides, the CDR3 is TGTGCCAGCAGGGGTACAGGGTTTGTGGGCGAGCAGTACTTC.

The chain joins TRBV14 to TRBJ1-3; 9 positions agree with TRBD1. The CDR3 is made up of 14 amino acids. CDR1 is SGHDN and CDR2 is FVKESK in the germline V gene. Trimming cost V 2 bases and J 6 bases; bases outside gene matches: 2. The CDR3 region has the DNA TGTGCCAGCAGCCAATGGACAGGGGTAAACACCATATATTTT. Translated, it gives CASSQWTGVNTIYF.

The chain links TRBV19 to TRBJ1-2, with 7 bases matching TRBD1. J lost 8 bases, V lost 6 bases, and 9 bases had no gene match. This CDR3 is built from 13 residues. CDR1 and CDR2 (germline): LNHDA, SQIVND (reference sequence). CDR3 region: CASSQDRAQGYTF. The CDR3 DNA follows: TGTGCCAGTAGCCAAGACAGGGCGCAGGGCTACACCTTC.

On this clone: Germline is not matched at one junction end, which may reflect a read error. J is TRBJ2-7 and V is TRBV10-2; TRBD1 matches at 10 bases. The CDR3 totals 14 residues. The germline V gene has CDR1 WSHSY and CDR2 SAAADI. CDR3 sequence (DNA): TGCGCCAGCAGCGAGTTGGGACAGGGGTACGAGCAGTACTTC. Encoded protein: CASSELGQGYEQYF.

This clone appeared once. The rearrangement joins TRBV7-9 to TRBJ1-1, with D possibly matching TRBD1 (6 bases). CDR1 is SEHNR and CDR2 is FQNEAQ in the germline V gene (reference sequence). There are 13 residues in the CDR3. The ends were cut back, 5 bases at V and 3 bases at J, with 10 bases in the middle. The CDR3 loop is CASSGYRDTEAFF. The CDR3 DNA sequence: TGTGCCAGCAGCGGTTACAGGGACACTGAAGCTTTCTTT.

The rearrangement uses TRBV7-6 and TRBJ2-3; D not certain. CDR1 and CDR2 from the germline V gene are SGHVS and FNYEAQ. V lost 2 bases and J 7 bases, leaving 16 bases between the germline ends. CDR3 length: 15 residues. In nucleotides, the CDR3 is TGTGCCAGCAGCTTAAATCGCGATCGAGCCTATACGCAGTATTTT. This encodes CASSLNRDRAYTQYF. The whole variable domain, remainder taken from reference TRBV7-6 and TRBJ2-3, is GAGVSQSPRYKVTKRGQDVALRCDPISGHVSLYWYRQALGQGPEFLTYFNYEAQQDKSGLPNDRFSAERPEGSISTLTIQRTEQRDSAMYRCASSLNRDRAYTQYFGPGTRLTVL.